This section outlines one TCR beta chain sequence together with its context. These data are taken from a study of shared T cell receptors in the human thymus. Using immunoSEQ multiplex PCR, the repertoire was profiled, and TCRdb retains in-frame clones only, with some absent. The sample contains 650,000 to 950,000 clones, 80% to 90% of which appear only once. Trimming cost V 3 bases and J 1 base, with 10 bases left between them. CDR3 size: 14 residues. Germline V lookup: CDR1 SGHRS, CDR2 YFSETQ. The sample also formed part of further work on human thymus T cells. Per that study: In thymic and blood repertoires alike, V and J usage looked biased.

V and J are TRBV5-1 and TRBJ1-1; D possibly corresponds to TRBD1 (6 bases). This TCR came from a girl less than two years old with a congenital heart defect. Sequencing was done on a sample of thymocytes. The CDR3 protein is CASSWGGANTEAFF. The CDR3 coding sequence is TGCGCCAGCAGCTGGGGGGGCGCGAACACTGAAGCTTTCTTT.